This T cell receptor (beta chain) was captured in a study of cytotoxic CD8 clonotypes in ibrutinib-treated CLL. In the study overall: Partial responses numbered about 25 and complete responses 2; after a median around 70 months, roughly 15 stayed remitted and 12 progressed. Once treatment had gone on for a median of about twelve months, range 6 to 36, response samples were drawn. Study-level points and caveats: Public clonotypes proved infrequent, and on treatment they shrank or remained steady. At baseline, clonality was higher than in age-matched healthy donors and correlated with CD8+ counts.

Germline V lookup: CDR1 MNHNS, CDR2 SASEGT. The V gene end was trimmed by 3 bases and the J gene end by 6 bases; junction bases not matched to a gene: 9. The CDR3 spans 15 residues. Profiling relied on immunoSEQ multiplex PCR, and the TCRdb table lists in-frame clones only, not all of them. The data hold some 200,000 clones, with around 75% observed a single time. This clone was detected only a few times. What it recognizes is unknown. The sequenced sample was PBMCs, obtained after 12 months of ibrutinib treatment. The source is a human donor with chronic lymphocytic leukemia. V is TRBV6-1 and J is TRBJ2-3; TRBD2 matches at 7 bases. The CDR3 nucleotides are TGTGCCAGCAGTGATCGGCCGGGAGGAGTGGATACGCAGTATTTT. It encodes CASSDRPGGVDTQYF.